This T cell receptor (beta chain) was identified in a study of T-cell reconstitution after alpha-beta-depleted transplantation in children. Study-level findings and limits: After transplant, high TCRbeta diversity at day 60 in some patients arose from surviving recipient T cells and thymic progenitors.

The library targeted TCRbeta and was prepared with unique molecular identifiers. TCRdb re-called the PCR reads with MiXCR, one entry per CDR3 protein. The sample consists of around 580,000 distinct CDR3 sequences, 27% of them appearing once. Note on this clonotype: The antigen is not known.

CDR1 is SNHLY and CDR2 is FYNNEI in the germline V gene. Trimming stripped 2 bases from V and 0 bases from J, with 17 bases between. The CDR3 is 18 amino acids. The chain has TRBV2 and TRBJ2-1; D gene ambiguous. The input for sequencing was PBMCs, taken before TCRalphabeta/CD19-depleted stem cell transplant. This receptor was obtained from a boy in the first two years of life with Wiskott-Aldrich syndrome, due to receive a stem cell transplant. The CDR3 is CASSELHPTTYSYNEQFF. The CDR3 DNA reads as TGTGCCAGCAGTGAACTTCACCCTACTACCTACTCCTACAATGAGCAGTTCTTC.